This entry concerns a single T cell receptor (beta chain). The data were taken from a study of shared T cell receptors in the human thymus. V gave up 4 bases and J gave up 6 bases; unmatched junction bases: 19. This CDR3 is built from 20 residues. Germline V gene sequence: CDR1 SGDLS, CDR2 YYNGEE. The data were produced by immunoSEQ multiplex PCR, yet TCRdb's version contains in-frame clones alone and is incomplete. The profile shows fewer than 700,000 clones, 88% of them singletons. This sample was shared with a second study, whose subject was human thymus T cells. From that second work: Each of the donors was a healthy Finnish infant who was undergoing open corrective cardiac surgery for congenital heart defects. In corrective heart surgery, resections were taken, and these provided the thymus tissue. Related research examined unrelated individuals and reported that their thymic repertoires overlapped highly.

The chain joins TRBV9 to TRBJ2-3; 14 bases line up with TRBD2. Specimen: thymocytes. This clonotype originated in a boy younger than two with a congenital heart defect. CDR3 bases: TGTGCCAGCAGCTCCGCGACTAGCGGGAGGGCCGTTCCCGTTTTGGATACGCAGTATTTT. It is translated as CASSSATSGRAVPVLDTQYF.